This T cell receptor (beta chain) was recovered during a study of human T cells and chemical hapten exposure (TCRdb year 2021). For context, the study as a whole: For sensitization, 2% DPC in acetone was applied to an approximately 2 cm by approximately 2 cm area of upper inner arm skin. Weekly therapeutic DPC doses were additionally applied to the scalp of patients throughout the roughly 23-week study period. Patch testing on the upper back used Finn chambers containing 0.01% DPC, with scoring done after 6 days according to International Contact Dermatitis Research Group standards. The patient cohort, mostly female, included alopecia areata with under or over 50% scalp involvement, alopecia totalis and alopecia universalis. Libraries were pooled for sequencing, and per-sample TCR yields varied mainly because of small differences in library volumes within the pool. The study tracked peripheral blood TCR repertoire changes in vivo during primary and secondary sensitization to the hapten diphenylcyclopropenone (DPC) in alopecia patients. Blood samples were taken from patients before sensitization (week 0) and at 2, 6 and about 24 weeks after DPC sensitization. For TCR sequencing, blood came from twenty-nine alopecia patients at anywhere from one to four time points (pre-sensitization, 2, 6 and 24 weeks).

This clonotype has just a few counts. Its antigen is currently not known. Per-nucleotide qualities are absent, and no much larger clonotype sits a single base away. Explained via the paper, the time point label denotes: patch test 1, 2 weeks after DPC sensitization. The sample's treatment or condition label is to be understood as: therapeutic diphenylcyclopropenone sensitization with weekly scalp DPC. At each patch-test visit, blood was drawn before the patch test was applied. Eligible patients were aged 18 to 70, diagnosed with alopecia, deemed suitable for DPC therapy, and excluded if pregnant. Unfractionated whole blood was collected in Tempus Blood RNA tubes, and total RNA was extracted from that blood. Library preparation used RACE. The data were produced on a NextSeq 500. During library preparation, unique molecular identifiers were attached to individual cDNA molecules so that TCRs could be counted in a quantitative, reproducible way. From each blood RNA sample, both TCR alpha and TCR beta chains were sequenced. Per the source publication's procedure: A median of about 100,000 TCRs per sample was observed, with a range of roughly 23,224 to 700,000. The Decombinator software suite was used to annotate V, J and CDR3 in the TCR reads. For the PS versus PT1 abundance plots, all samples were subsampled to the same number of TCRs (28,000). TCRs were defined as expanded if absent before sensitization and observed at least eight times at the 2-week time point. TCRdb trimmed the raw reads at Q25, called clones with MiXCR and kept productive beta chains. CDR3 protein duplicates are merged, each entry listing the most common genes and DNA. TCRdb's processing, not the authors', yielded these V and J calls. The sample data list about 120,000 distinct CDR3 sequences, and about 12% of these were observed just once. 1.3% to 1.5% of the sample lies in the top ten.

General findings and caveats noted by the study authors: Compared with pre-sensitization or healthy control sets, expanded TCRs formed significantly more large CDR3 similarity clusters, which is consistent with antigen-driven responses. The number of PT1 expanded TCRs positively correlated with patch test score, significant at thresholds 8, 16 and 32 but not 4. Because all patients had alopecia, a presumed autoimmune disease, the immune response of the patients might differ from that of healthy individuals. DPC sensitization did not change how many TCRs were above 1 in 1000 frequency, and no evidence was found of alterations in global repertoire structure. After repeated subsampling, changes were observed in the strength of the expansion versus patch-test correlation and in the threshold at which the correlation became significant.

CDR1 KGHSH and CDR2 LQKENI were looked up in the germline V gene. V lost 2 bases and J lost 5 bases, and the count of bases not matched to a germline gene is 12. Including the terminal cysteine and phenylalanine, the CDR3 comprises 17 residues. Just CDR3 DNA is preserved here, 51 bases in frame from base 1. This TCR derives from a woman aged 50 to 65 with alopecia areata. Some clones in this sample may be carry-over from other donors' samples. Specimen: whole blood, collected in connection with sensitization to the hapten diphenylcyclopropenone (DPC). The chain is assembled from TRBV18 and TRBJ1-2; TRBD1 lines up with 9 middle nucleotides. The nucleotides are TGTGCCAGCTCACCAGACGGGACAGGGCGAGAACCTTATGGCTACACCTTC. Translated, this gives CASSPDGTGREPYGYTF.